This TCR beta chain was sequenced during a study of cytomegalovirus exposure and HLA in healthy donors. The CDR3 runs 13 residues. Germline V CDR1 and CDR2: MNHNS, SASEGT. V lost 6 bases to trimming and J lost 8 bases; unmatched junction nucleotides: 7. The PCR ran on 60 Vbeta and 13 Jbeta primers. Method: immunoSEQ multiplex PCR; TCRdb's copy keeps in-frame clones and lacks some. This sample has roughly 120,000 clones, with roughly 80% found just once. Overall study results and limits: Some public TCRs appeared in many individuals, while most sequences were rare.

With respect to this clone: Its antigen remains unidentified.

The V call is TRBV6-1, the J call TRBJ2-7; TRBD1 matches at 10 bases. This receptor was taken from a man aged 50-60 years in good health and CMV-seropositive. The sample comprised PBMCs. This CDR3 is CASRGDRGSKQYF. Written as DNA, the CDR3 is TGTGCCAGCAGAGGGGACAGGGGCTCCAAGCAGTACTTC.